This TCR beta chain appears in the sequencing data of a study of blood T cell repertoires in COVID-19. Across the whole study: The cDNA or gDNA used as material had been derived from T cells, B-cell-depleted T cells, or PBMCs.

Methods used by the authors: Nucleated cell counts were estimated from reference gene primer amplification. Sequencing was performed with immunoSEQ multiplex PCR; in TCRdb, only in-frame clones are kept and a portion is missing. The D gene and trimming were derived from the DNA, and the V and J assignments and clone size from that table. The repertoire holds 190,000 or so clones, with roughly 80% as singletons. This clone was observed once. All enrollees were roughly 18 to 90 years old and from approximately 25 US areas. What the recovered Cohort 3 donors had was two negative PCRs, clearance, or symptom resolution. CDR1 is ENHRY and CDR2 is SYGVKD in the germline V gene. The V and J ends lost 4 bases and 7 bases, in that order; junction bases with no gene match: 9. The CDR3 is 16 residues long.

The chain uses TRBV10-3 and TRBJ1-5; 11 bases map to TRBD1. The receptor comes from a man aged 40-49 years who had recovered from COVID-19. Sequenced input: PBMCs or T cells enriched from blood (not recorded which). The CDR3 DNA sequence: TGTGCCATCAGTGCTAATGGACAGGGGGCGAGGCAGCCCCAGCATTTT. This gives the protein CAISANGQGARQPQHF.